This T cell receptor (beta chain) was recorded in a study of blood T cell repertoires in COVID-19. Study details: The United States, Italy and Spain supplied acute and convalescent COVID-19 samples. Sources were T cells, B-cell-depleted T cells, or PBMCs; the material itself was cDNA or gDNA.

Source study methods: By means of reference gene primer amplification, nucleated cell counts were estimated. The data were produced by immunoSEQ multiplex PCR, yet TCRdb's version contains in-frame clones alone and is incomplete. The V and J calls and clone size come from that table; D and trimming were worked out from the DNA. The sample has 100,000 to 150,000 clones, around 83% seen once; the top ten hold about 10%. This sequence originates from a man aged 55-75 years with acute or convalescent COVID-19. The specimen sequenced was peripheral blood.

In DNA, the CDR3 is TGTGCCAGCAGCCCGGGGGACAGCAGAGAAAAACTGTTTTTT. It is translated as CASSPGDSREKLFF. The J gene is TRBJ1-4, the V gene TRBV5-8; 7 bases line up with TRBD1. This CDR3 is built from 14 residues. J gave up 8 bases and V 4 bases, and 8 bases lay outside the gene matches. From germline, CDR1 is SGHTS and CDR2 YDEGEE.